The 23 T cell receptor beta chains in this list originate from one sample, sequenced in a study of T-cell reconstitution after alpha-beta-depleted transplantation in children. Molecular barcoding with unique molecular identifiers was used for the TCRbeta library. TCRdb reanalysed the PCR reads using MiXCR and keeps one entry per CDR3 protein. Of a few hundred thousand distinct CDR3 sequences listed, about 25% are singletons. Sequencing was performed on PBMCs, taken before TCRalphabeta/CD19-depleted stem cell transplant. These receptor sequences come from a girl aged 2-9 years with Fanconi anemia, due to receive a stem cell transplant.

The gene calls are TRBV20-1 and TRBJ1-2; TRBD1 aligns across 8 bases. The CDR3 extends over 13 amino acids. Trimming removed 6 bases from V and 2 bases from J; junction bases left unmatched: 5. Germline V gene lookup returns CDR1 DFQATT and CDR2 SNEGSKA (reference sequence). For the CDR3, the DNA is TGCAGTGCAGAGGACAGGGCAAACTATGGCTACACCTTC. Its protein is CSAEDRANYGYTF.

In its sample, this clonotype was seen many times. CDR3 loop: CSARDRGGGNEQFF. The DNA of the CDR3 is TGCAGTGCTAGAGACAGGGGGGGAGGCAATGAGCAGTTCTTC. The chain employs TRBV20-1 and TRBJ2-1, with D perhaps matching TRBD1 or TRBD2 (7 bases each). Per germline, CDR1 DFQATT and CDR2 SNEGSKA (reference sequence). This CDR3 spans 14 amino acids. Trimming stripped 0 bases from V and 6 bases from J, with 12 bases between.

J is TRBJ1-5 and V is TRBV28; possible D gene TRBD1, 5 bases. V lost 8 bases, J lost 5 bases, and 25 bases lay in between. Looked up from germline, CDR1 is MDHEN and CDR2 is SYDVKM. The CDR3 covers 17 residues. CDR3 in amino acids: CASYAWDRPEGDQPQHF. The DNA for the CDR3 is TGTGCCAGCTACGCGTGGGACCGACCGGAGGGCGATCAGCCCCAGCATTTT.

V gene TRBV29-1 combines with J gene TRBJ2-2; D may be TRBD1 (6 bases). CDR3 length: 14 amino acids. CDR1 is SQVTM and CDR2 is ANQGSEA in the germline V gene. V was clipped by 3 bases and J by 2 bases, with 10 bases between them. The CDR3 region is CSVDVGANTGELFF. Written as DNA, the CDR3 is TGCAGCGTTGATGTGGGGGCCAACACCGGGGAGCTGTTTTTT.

DNA for the CDR3: TGTGCCAGCAGCTTAGCCCTTACGCAGTATTTT. It specifies CASSLALTQYF. The chain carries TRBV7-2 and TRBJ2-3; D gene ambiguous. Trimming cost V 0 bases and J 8 bases, with 3 bases left between them. CDR3 length equals 11 residues. CDR1 and CDR2 (germline): SGHTA, FQGNSA.

This chain uses TRBV5-1 with TRBJ2-7; D possibly corresponds to TRBD1 (5 bases). Germline lookup yields CDR1 SGHRS and CDR2 YFSETQ. This CDR3 contains 14 residues. V lost 1 base and J 3 bases, leaving 11 bases between the germline ends. CDR3 in DNA: TGCGCCAGCAGCTTGCAGCAGGGCGGCTACGAGCAGTACTTC. Protein: CASSLQQGGYEQYF.

With respect to this clonotype: This clone may be a read error of a much larger clone one base away. V usage is TRBV20-1 and J usage is TRBJ1-2; D is unresolved. The CDR3 has 11 amino acids. Germline values: CDR1 DFQATT, CDR2 SNEGSKA (reference sequence). V lost 2 bases and J 0 bases, leaving 1 base between the germline ends. The CDR3 reads CSARPNYGYTF. The CDR3 DNA follows: TGCAGTGCTAGACCTAACTATGGCTACACCTTC.

This clonotype occurred many times. V usage is TRBV12-3 or TRBV12-4 and J usage is TRBJ2-3; D is unresolved. V lost 5 bases to trimming and J lost 2 bases, with 2 bases between them. This CDR3 spans 11 amino acids. In DNA, the CDR3 is TGTGCCAGCAGTCTCACAGATACGCAGTATTTT. This sequence encodes CASSLTDTQYF.

This clonotype was observed at least ten times. The V call is TRBV20-1, the J call TRBJ1-1; 7 bases match TRBD1. The germline gives CDR1 DFQATT, CDR2 SNEGSKA (reference sequence). The CDR3 is made up of 12 amino acids. V gave up 5 bases and J gave up 3 bases; unmatched junction bases: 3. The DNA for the CDR3 is TGCAGTGCTCCGACAGGGTACACTGAAGCTTTCTTT. Translating it yields CSAPTGYTEAFF.

The chain has TRBV20-1 and TRBJ2-5; unclear D gene. This CDR3 comprises 12 residues. Germline CDR1 DFQATT, CDR2 SNEGSKA (reference sequence). Between the trimmed V and J ends, which lost 7 bases and 1 base, there was a span of 10 bases. The CDR3 loop is CSDTRLQETQYF. The CDR3 DNA is TGCAGTGATACCAGACTCCAAGAGACCCAGTACTTC.

The rearrangement links TRBV20-1 to TRBJ1-2; 9 bases are a match to TRBD1. The CDR3 loop spans 17 amino acids. Germline loops: CDR1 DFQATT, CDR2 SNEGSKA (reference sequence). Unmatched junction bases numbered 13, after V lost 0 bases and J lost 5 bases. The CDR3 loop reads CSARDPGTGTWKYGYTF. The CDR3 DNA is TGCAGTGCTAGAGATCCCGGGACAGGGACGTGGAAATATGGCTACACCTTC.

This clonotype was found many times. The gene calls are TRBV7-3 and TRBJ2-3; TRBD2 aligns across 13 bases. J gave up 1 base and V 5 bases, and 9 bases lay outside the gene matches. Germline assignment: CDR1 SGHTA and CDR2 FQGTGA. The CDR3 contains 18 residues. As DNA, the CDR3 is TGTGCCAGCAGCAGGGGACTAGCGGGACCTTATGGCACAGATACGCAGTATTTT. Translated, it gives CASSRGLAGPYGTDTQYF.

This clonotype has a handful of counts. A much larger clone differs from this one at a single base, so this may be a read error. V and J are TRBV7-2 and TRBJ2-2, with D perhaps matching TRBD1 (6 bases). Trimming stripped 4 bases from V and 6 bases from J, with 6 bases between. The V gene's germline CDR1 is SGHTA and CDR2 FQGNSA. There are 12 residues in the CDR3. For the CDR3, the DNA is TGTGCCAGCAGCTACAGGGCCGGGGAGCTGTTTTTT. Protein: CASSYRAGELFF.

In its sample, this clonotype was seen a few times. The gene calls are TRBV20-1 and TRBJ1-2; possibly TRBD1 for D (6 bases). The CDR3 consists of 12 residues. The V gene lost 3 bases and the J gene lost 3 bases, with 8 bases spanning the gap. Germline values: CDR1 DFQATT, CDR2 SNEGSKA (reference sequence). CDR3 bases: TGCAGTGCTAGCAGGGGTTACTATGGCTACACCTTC. Translation: CSASRGYYGYTF.

The table lists this clonotype with many counts. The V call is TRBV29-1, the J call TRBJ2-7, with TRBD2 as a possible D gene (5 bases). The CDR3 loop spans 12 amino acids. CDR1 and CDR2 (germline): SQVTM, ANQGSEA. With 4 bases removed from V and 2 bases from J, the gap between germline ends came to 9 bases. The CDR3 bases are TGCAGCGTTGGGACTCGGCCCTACGAGCAGTACTTC. Its protein is CSVGTRPYEQYF.

The J gene is TRBJ2-5, the V gene TRBV4-2; TRBD1 is a possible D gene (7 bases). This CDR3 comprises 16 residues. CDR1 is LGHNA and CDR2 is YNFKEQ in the germline V gene. Trimming left V 0 bases short and J 8 bases short, with 19 bases between. The CDR3 spells CASSQDTGTAGSTQYF. The DNA of the CDR3 is TGTGCCAGCAGCCAAGATACCGGGACAGCGGGCAGCACCCAGTACTTC.

This clonotype was seen a few times. V is TRBV18 and J is TRBJ1-1, with a tentative D call TRBD1 (6 bases). Trimming removed 6 bases from V and 4 bases from J, with 18 bases in between. Germline values: CDR1 KGHSH, CDR2 LQKENI. CDR3 length: 15 amino acids. The CDR3 region is CASSLGHRVLTEAFF. CDR3 nucleotide sequence: TGTGCCAGCTCTCTTGGCCACAGGGTCCTCACTGAAGCTTTCTTT.

The rearrangement links TRBV29-1 to TRBJ1-1, with a possible D match to TRBD1 (6 bases). CDR3 length: 15 amino acids. CDR1 and CDR2 (germline): SQVTM, ANQGSEA. V was pared by 5 bases and J by 0 bases, with 16 bases between. CDR3 in DNA: TGCAGCGTTCTAACCGCACAGGGTATGAACACTGAAGCTTTCTTT. Translated, it gives CSVLTAQGMNTEAFF.

This clonotype was recorded at least ten times. The rearrangement links TRBV20-1 to TRBJ2-1, with 9 bases identical to TRBD2. The CDR3 is 16 amino acids. V was clipped by 3 bases and J by 2 bases; unmatched bases: 8. The germline CDR1 and CDR2 sequences are DFQATT and SNEGSKA (reference sequence). The CDR3 reads CSARPLSGGPYNEQFF. The CDR3, as DNA: TGCAGTGCTAGGCCTCTTAGCGGGGGCCCCTACAATGAGCAGTTCTTC.

This clonotype was seen at least ten times. The chain uses TRBV12-3 or TRBV12-4 and TRBJ2-3, with D tentatively TRBD2 (5 bases). V shed 1 base and J shed 7 bases, with 9 bases lying between them. The length of the CDR3 is 13 residues. Written as DNA, the CDR3 is TGTGCCAGCAGTTTAGTCGGGGTTCATACGCAGTATTTT. Protein product: CASSLVGVHTQYF.

This clonotype occurred a few times. The chain uses TRBV29-1 and TRBJ2-5; D unresolved. The CDR3 sequence is 15 residues long. Between the trimmed V and J ends, which lost 7 bases and 1 base, there was a span of 19 bases. CDR1 is SQVTM and CDR2 is ANQGSEA in the germline V gene. The CDR3: CSALPIASPQETQYF. CDR3 DNA sequence: TGCAGCGCGTTACCGATAGCCTCTCCCCAAGAGACCCAGTACTTC.

The genes are TRBV6-5 and TRBJ2-7, with D unresolved. The CDR3 is 13 residues long. V lost 6 bases and J 5 bases, leaving 14 bases between the germline ends. CDR1 MNHEY and CDR2 SVGAGI come from the germline V gene. CDR3 coding DNA: TGTGCCAGCAGCCGAATCACAGAGGACGAGCAGTACTTC. Translation gives CASSRITEDEQYF.

This clonotype showed up many times. This chain joins TRBV3-1 and TRBJ2-1, with TRBD2 matching over 11 bases. Unmatched junction bases numbered 3, after V lost 5 bases and J lost 3 bases. Germline CDR1 is LGHDT and CDR2 is YNNKEL (reference sequence). This CDR3 contains 15 residues. CDR3 sequence (DNA): TGTGCCAGCAGCTATAGCGGGGGGGGCTACAATGAGCAGTTCTTC. Encoded protein: CASSYSGGGYNEQFF.